This T cell receptor (beta chain) was recorded in a study of CD8 T cells in ankylosing spondylitis. Preparation of TCR beta libraries was done by quantitative 5'-RACE with molecular barcodes. A single record per CDR3 protein comes from TCRdb applying MiXCR to the 5' RACE reads. The table lists roughly 130,000 distinct CDR3 sequences, roughly 15% of them singletons. The germline V gene encodes CDR1 SEHNR and CDR2 FQNEAQ (reference sequence). The CDR3 length is 13 residues. V was cut by 1 base and J by 7 bases, with 9 bases left in between. Sequencing input: blood, either unsorted or a sorted T cell fraction (not recorded which). This clonotype was obtained from a female donor with ankylosing spondylitis or in good health (not recorded which). This chain connects TRBV7-9 to TRBJ2-3; D is unclear. DNA for the CDR3: TGTGCCAGCAGCTTAGTGGGCGTGAATACGCAGTATTTT. This sequence encodes CASSLVGVNTQYF.